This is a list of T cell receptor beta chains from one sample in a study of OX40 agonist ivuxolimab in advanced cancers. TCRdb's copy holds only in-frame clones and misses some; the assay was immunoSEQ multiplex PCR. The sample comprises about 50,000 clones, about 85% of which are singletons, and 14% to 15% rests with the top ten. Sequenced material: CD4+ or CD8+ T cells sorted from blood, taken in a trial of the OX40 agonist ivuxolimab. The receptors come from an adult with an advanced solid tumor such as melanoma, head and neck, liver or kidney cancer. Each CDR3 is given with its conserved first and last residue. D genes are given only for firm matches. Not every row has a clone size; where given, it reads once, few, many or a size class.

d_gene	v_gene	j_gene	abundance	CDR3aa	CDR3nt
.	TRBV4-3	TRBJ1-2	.	CASSQAFGPNYGYTF	TGCGCCAGCAGCCAGGCCTTCGGACCTAACTATGGCTACACCTTC
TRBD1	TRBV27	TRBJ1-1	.	CASSSLGTGGGTEAFF	TGTGCCAGCAGTTCCCTCGGGACAGGGGGCGGAACTGAAGCTTTCTTT
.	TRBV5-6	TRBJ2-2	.	CASSLAGQLNTGELFF	TGTGCCAGCAGCTTGGCTGGACAGCTGAACACCGGGGAGCTGTTTTTT
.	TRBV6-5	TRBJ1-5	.	CASSQTGGQPQHF	TGTGCCAGCAGCCAAACGGGAGGTCAGCCCCAGCATTTT
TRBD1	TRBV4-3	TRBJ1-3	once	CASSQGTGVGNTIYF	TGCGCCAGCAGCCAAGGGACAGGGGTCGGAAACACCATATATTTT
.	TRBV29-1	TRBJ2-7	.	CSVVVPGHISYEQYF	TGCAGCGTTGTCGTTCCGGGACACATCTCCTACGAGCAGTACTTC
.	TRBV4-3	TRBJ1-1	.	CASSQAELGNTEAFF	TGCGCCAGCAGCCAAGCAGAGTTGGGGAACACTGAAGCTTTCTTT
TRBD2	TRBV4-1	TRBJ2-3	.	CASSHITSGGPESRTQYF	TGCGCCAGCAGCCACATTACTAGCGGGGGCCCTGAGAGTCGTACGCAGTATTTT
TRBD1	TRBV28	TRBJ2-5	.	CASSLGQGLQETQYF	TGTGCCAGCAGTTTAGGACAGGGTTTGCAAGAGACCCAGTACTTC
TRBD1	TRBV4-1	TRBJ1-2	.	CASSQDRGSYGYTF	TGCGCCAGCAGCCAGGACAGGGGTAGCTATGGCTACACCTTC
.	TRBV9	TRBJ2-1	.	CASSEEGGPYNEQFF	TGTGCCAGCAGCGAGGAGGGGGGCCCATACAATGAGCAGTTCTTC
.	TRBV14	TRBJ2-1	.	CASSPWDYNEQFF	TGTGCCAGCAGCCCATGGGACTACAATGAGCAGTTCTTC
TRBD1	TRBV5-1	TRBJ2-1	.	CASSVGQGLSDEQFF	TGCGCCAGCAGCGTAGGACAGGGGCTATCGGATGAGCAGTTCTTC
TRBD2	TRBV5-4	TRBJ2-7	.	CASSPSGGISYEQYF	TGTGCCAGCAGCCCAAGCGGGGGTATCTCCTACGAGCAGTACTTC
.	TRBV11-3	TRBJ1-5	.	CASSFSGRASSQPQHF	TGTGCCAGCAGTTTTTCGGGACGGGCATCTAGTCAGCCCCAGCATTTT
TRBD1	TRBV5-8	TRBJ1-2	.	CASSRDRGPNYGYTF	TGTGCCAGCAGCAGAGACAGGGGTCCTAACTATGGCTACACCTTC
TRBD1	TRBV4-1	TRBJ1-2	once	CASSQATTGTYGYTF	TGCGCCAGCAGCCAAGCGACGACAGGGACCTATGGCTACACCTTC
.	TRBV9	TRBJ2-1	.	CASSVEGGRPKLRFF	TGTGCCAGCAGCGTAGAGGGGGGGCGCCCAAAATTACGGTTCTTC
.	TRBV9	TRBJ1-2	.	CASSEFTGGRDGYTF	TGTGCCAGCAGTGAATTTACTGGAGGAAGGGATGGCTACACCTTC
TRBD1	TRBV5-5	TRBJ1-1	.	CASSLVSGQGALVNTEAFF	TGTGCCAGCAGCTTGGTTTCGGGACAGGGGGCGCTCGTGAACACTGAAGCTTTCTTT
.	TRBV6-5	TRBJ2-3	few	CASSYGTFFHTDTQYF	TGTGCCAGCAGTTATGGGACCTTTTTTCACACAGATACGCAGTATTTT
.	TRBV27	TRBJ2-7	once	CASSYAAGVNEQYF	TGTGCCAGCAGTTACGCCGCAGGGGTCAACGAGCAGTACTTC
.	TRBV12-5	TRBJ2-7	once	CASGWGHSYEQYF	TGTGCTAGTGGTTGGGGACATAGCTACGAGCAGTACTTC
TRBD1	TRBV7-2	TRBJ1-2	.	CASSLEATGEGYGYTF	TGTGCCAGCAGCTTAGAGGCAACAGGGGAGGGCTATGGCTACACCTTC
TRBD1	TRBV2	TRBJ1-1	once	CASSESGTGGTEAFF	TGTGCCAGCAGTGAATCGGGGACAGGGGGCACTGAAGCTTTCTTT
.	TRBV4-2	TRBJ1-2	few	CASSHEGNYGYTF	TGTGCCAGCAGCCACGAGGGTAACTATGGCTACACCTTC
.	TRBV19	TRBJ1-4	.	CASSIWGEKLFF	TGTGCCAGTAGTATATGGGGTGAAAAACTGTTTTTT
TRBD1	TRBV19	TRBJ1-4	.	CASRPGQGDGGTNEKLFF	TGTGCCAGTCGTCCGGGACAGGGAGACGGCGGGACTAATGAAAAACTGTTTTTT
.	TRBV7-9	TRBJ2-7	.	CASSLVPDRSKDEQYF	TGTGCCAGCAGCTTAGTCCCCGACAGGTCTAAGGACGAGCAGTACTTC